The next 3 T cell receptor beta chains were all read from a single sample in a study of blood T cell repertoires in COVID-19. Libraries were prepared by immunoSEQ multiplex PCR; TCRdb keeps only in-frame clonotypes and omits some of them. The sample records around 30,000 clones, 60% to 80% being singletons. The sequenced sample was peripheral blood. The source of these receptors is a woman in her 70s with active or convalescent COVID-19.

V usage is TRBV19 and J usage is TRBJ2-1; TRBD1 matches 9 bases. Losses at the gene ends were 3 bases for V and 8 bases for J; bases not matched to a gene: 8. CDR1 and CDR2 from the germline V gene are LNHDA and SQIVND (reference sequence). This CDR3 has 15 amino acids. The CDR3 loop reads CASSMPGQGLDEQFF. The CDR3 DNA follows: TGTGCCAGTAGTATGCCGGGACAGGGTTTGGATGAGCAGTTCTTC.

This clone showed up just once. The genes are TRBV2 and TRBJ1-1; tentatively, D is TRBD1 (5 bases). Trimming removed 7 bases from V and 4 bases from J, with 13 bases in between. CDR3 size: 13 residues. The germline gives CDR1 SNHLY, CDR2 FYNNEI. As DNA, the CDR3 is TGTGCCAGCACCTTGGGGCAGGGCACTGAAGCTTTCTTT. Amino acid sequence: CASTLGQGTEAFF.

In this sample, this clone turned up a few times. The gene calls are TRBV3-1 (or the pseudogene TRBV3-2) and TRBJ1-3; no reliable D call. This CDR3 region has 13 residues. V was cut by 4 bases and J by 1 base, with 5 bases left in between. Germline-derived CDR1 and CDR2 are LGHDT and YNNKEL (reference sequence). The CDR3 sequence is CASSPYSGNTIYF. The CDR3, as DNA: TGTGCCAGCAGCCCGTATTCTGGAAACACCATATATTTT.